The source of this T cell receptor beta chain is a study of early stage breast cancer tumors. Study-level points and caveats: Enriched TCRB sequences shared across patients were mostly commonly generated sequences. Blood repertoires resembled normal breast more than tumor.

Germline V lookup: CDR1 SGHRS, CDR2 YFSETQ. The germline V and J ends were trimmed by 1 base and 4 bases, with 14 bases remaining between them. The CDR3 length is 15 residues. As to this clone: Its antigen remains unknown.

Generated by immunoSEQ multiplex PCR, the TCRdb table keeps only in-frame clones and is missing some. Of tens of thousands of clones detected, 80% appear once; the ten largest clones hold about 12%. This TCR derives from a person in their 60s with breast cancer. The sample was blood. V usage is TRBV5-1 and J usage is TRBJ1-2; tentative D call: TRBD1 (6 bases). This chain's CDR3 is CASSLNRVGAYGYTF. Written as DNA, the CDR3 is TGCGCCAGCAGCTTGAACAGGGTGGGGGCCTATGGCTACACCTTC.